This T cell receptor (beta chain) was identified in a study of blood T cell repertoires in COVID-19. The study assigned cohorts using participant-reported clinical history. Profiling relied on immunoSEQ multiplex PCR, and the TCRdb table lists in-frame clones only, not all of them. The sample lists hundreds of thousands of clones; 90% were seen once. After removal of 4 bases from V and 0 bases from J, the junction contained 5 bases not matched to a gene. The CDR3 runs 17 residues. Germline V gives CDR1 SGHNT, CDR2 YYREEE (reference sequence). The specimen sequenced was PBMCs or T cells enriched from blood (not recorded which). V and J are TRBV5-4 and TRBJ2-6, with 9 bases identical to TRBD1. This TCR derives from a woman aged 18 to 35 with acute COVID-19. The CDR3: CASSGGTGNSGANVLTF. The CDR3 coding sequence is TGTGCCAGCAGCGGGGGGACAGGGAACTCTGGGGCCAACGTCCTGACTTTC.